This T cell receptor beta chain was documented in a study of cytomegalovirus exposure and HLA in healthy donors. Overall study findings and caveats: The study had only CMV serostatus as immune exposure information. One later analysis reportedly identified an Asian-associated ancestry cluster that showed fewer N-insertions than the roughly 640-donor mean.

PCR was performed using 60 Vbeta and 13 Jbeta primers. Sequencing used immunoSEQ multiplex PCR; TCRdb keeps in-frame clones, though not all of them. The sample has approximately 120,000 clones; about 70% are singletons. On this clone itself: Its target is not known.

Losses at the gene ends were 11 bases for V and 6 bases for J; bases not matched to a gene: 15. The length of the CDR3 is 15 residues. CDR1 SEHNR and CDR2 FQNEAQ come from the germline V gene (reference sequence). V is TRBV7-9 and J is TRBJ2-2, with 7 bases aligning to TRBD1. Source material: PBMCs. The TCR was taken from a woman in her fifties or sixties in good health and CMV-seropositive. The CDR3 DNA sequence: TGTGCCCTTGGCCCACAGGGGATTAGGGCCGGGGAGCTGTTTTTT. Its translation is CALGPQGIRAGELFF.